This entry lists 26 T cell receptor beta chains sequenced from one sample in a study of tumor-infiltrating lymphocytes in oesophageal squamous cell carcinoma. TCRdb redid the calling of the PCR reads with MiXCR, one entry per CDR3 protein. The sample records about 14,000 distinct CDR3 sequences, 46% being singletons. Sequenced material: blood. These receptor sequences come from a male donor with esophageal squamous cell carcinoma.

The CDR3 nucleotides are TGTGCCAGCAGTTTAGAGGGGGGACTAGCGGGCGGCCAGTACTTC. Translation gives CASSLEGGLAGGQYF. This chain connects TRBV28 to TRBJ2-7, with 12 bases fitting TRBD2. The V gene's germline CDR1 is MDHEN and CDR2 SYDVKM. Losses at the gene ends were 2 bases for V and 10 bases for J; bases not matched to a gene: 9. The CDR3 covers 15 residues.

A word on this clonotype: At one of its ends the junction is not consistent with the germline gene, which may arise from a read error. The chain couples TRBV5-3 to TRBJ2-4; tentative D call: TRBD1 (6 bases). TRBV5-3 is an ORF; its function is uncertain. This CDR3 region has 18 residues. The CDR3 reads CASSLPPIGGRFQSIQYF. The CDR3, as DNA: TGTGCCAGCAGCTTGCCTCCCATTGGGGGCCGATTTCAGAGCATTCAGTACTTC.

The CDR3: CASSQAGGPGYEQFF. Here the CDR3 DNA reads TGTGCCAGCAGCCAAGCGGGAGGGCCGGGGTATGAGCAGTTCTTC. The V and J genes are TRBV7-3 and TRBJ2-7; 10 positions match TRBD2. The J call may be wrong; the DNA end is better matched by TRBJ2-1. The CDR3 has 15 amino acids. Germline V gene sequence: CDR1 SGHTA, CDR2 FQGTGA.

This clonotype was counted ten times or more. This CDR3 is missing its conserved last phenylalanine or tryptophan, likely due to a read error. The limits of the CDR3 on the DNA are not certain, so only TCRdb's listed CDR3 is given. This chain links TRBV7-7 with TRBJ1-1; the table's D call TRBD1 went unverified against the DNA. The CDR3 region is 16 residues in length, termini included. The germline V gene has CDR1 SSHAT and CDR2 FNYEAQ (reference sequence). Here the CDR3 reads CASSPQGHWAFSTSAP.

CDR3 loop: CASSLRLSQETQYF. In DNA form, the CDR3 reads TGTGCCAGCAGCTTAAGACTCAGCCAAGAGACCCAGTACTTC. The chain has TRBV7-2 and TRBJ2-1; D is uncertain. The J call is uncertain, as TRBJ2-5 better fits the DNA end. The length of the CDR3 is 14 residues. Germline V CDR1 and CDR2: SGHTA, FQGNSA.

V and J are TRBV7-8 and TRBJ2-5, with D perhaps matching TRBD1 (5 bases). V lost 5 bases and J 4 bases, leaving 11 bases between the germline ends. Germline assignment: CDR1 SGHVS and CDR2 FQNEAQ. The CDR3 covers 13 residues. The CDR3 bases are TGTGCCAGCAGCCCAAGGGGCCGAGAGACCCAGTACTTC. This codes for CASSPRGRETQYF.

The chain joins TRBV27 to TRBJ1-4, with D possibly matching TRBD2 (5 bases). The DNA matches TRBJ2-2 better at its end, which makes the J call doubtful. Germline CDR1 and CDR2: MNHEY and SMNVEV (reference sequence). The CDR3 sequence is 15 residues long. CDR3 protein: CASSFGRLGTGELFF. CDR3 bases: TGTGCCAGCAGTTTTGGGAGACTGGGCACCGGGGAGCTGTTTTTT.

The genes are TRBV5-5 and TRBJ2-5, with D maybe TRBD1 (6 bases). The end of the DNA fits TRBJ1-2 better, so the J call may be wrong. The CDR3 is 15 amino acids. Germline V lookup: CDR1 SGHKS, CDR2 YYEKEE (reference sequence). The CDR3 region is CASSLSIGQNYGYTF. CDR3 sequence (DNA): TGTGCCAGCAGCTTATCCATTGGACAGAACTATGGCTACACCTTC.

This clonotype has just a few counts. This chain joins TRBV11-2 and TRBJ1-1; D remains ambiguous. Germline values: CDR1 SGHAT, CDR2 FQNNGV. The V end was cut by 0 bases, the J end by 1 base, with 12 bases between. The CDR3 contains 16 residues. The CDR3 sequence: CASSLESYRRNTEAFF. DNA for the CDR3: TGTGCCAGCAGCTTAGAGAGTTACAGACGGAACACTGAAGCTTTCTTT.

In this sample, this clonotype turned up many times. The chain recombines TRBV6-1 with TRBJ1-1, with D tentatively TRBD1 (5 bases). With 0 bases removed from V and 7 bases from J, the gap between germline ends came to 15 bases. The length of the CDR3 is 15 residues. Germline CDR1 and CDR2: MNHNS and SASEGT. The CDR3 sequence: CASSEALSFRGEAFF. In DNA, the CDR3 is TGTGCCAGCAGTGAAGCGCTCTCCTTTAGGGGTGAAGCTTTCTTT.

The sample holds many counts of this clonotype. The rearrangement uses TRBV2 and TRBJ2-3, with TRBD1 matching 10 bases. After removal of 7 bases from V and 3 bases from J, the junction contained 7 bases not matched to a gene. Germline lookup yields CDR1 SNHLY and CDR2 FYNNEI. The CDR3 is made up of 15 amino acids. The CDR3 sequence: CASNDRDRGTDTQYF. The DNA for the CDR3 is TGTGCCAGCAACGACCGGGACAGGGGAACAGATACGCAGTATTTT.

This clonotype has ten or more counts. The J gene is TRBJ2-7, the V gene TRBV2, with 10 positions matching TRBD2. Looked up from germline, CDR1 is SNHLY and CDR2 is FYNNEI. The ends lost 7 bases at V and 2 bases at J; junction bases unmatched: 5. The CDR3 spans 14 residues. CDR3 in DNA: TGTGCCAGCACAGGGCTAGCGGGAGCCTACGAGCAGTACTTC. Protein product: CASTGLAGAYEQYF. The variable domain in full, completed from reference TRBV2 and TRBJ2-7, reads EPEVTQTPSHQVTQMGQEVILRCVPISNHLYFYWYRQILGQKVEFLVSFYNNEISEKSEIFDDQFSVERPDGSNFTLKIRSTKLEDSAMYFCASTGLAGAYEQYFGPGTRLTVT.

The chain combines TRBV7-2 with TRBJ2-5; 14 bases are a match to TRBD2. After removal of 4 bases from V and 2 bases from J, the junction contained 9 bases not matched to a gene. Germline V gene sequence: CDR1 SGHTA, CDR2 FQGNSA. The CDR3 has 18 residues. DNA for the CDR3: TGTGCCAGCAGCTCCCGACTAGCGGGAGGGCCCTCTCAAGAGACCCAGTACTTC. This gives the protein CASSSRLAGGPSQETQYF.

As concerns this clonotype: The CDR3 does not end in the conserved phenylalanine or tryptophan, so this is likely a read error. The limits of the CDR3 on the DNA are not certain, so only TCRdb's listed CDR3 is given. The rearrangement uses TRBV5-1 and TRBJ1-1; the listed D gene, TRBD1, was not tested against the DNA. The CDR3 spans 17 residues, counting both ends. Germline V gives CDR1 SGHRS, CDR2 YFSETQ. The CDR3 loop is CASSPWGGVDNEQFFGP.

The count of this clonotype is one. The chain couples TRBV7-8 to TRBJ2-5; possibly TRBD1 for D (5 bases). The DNA end is more similar to TRBJ2-7, so the J call may be wrong. Germline V gene data show CDR1 as SGHVS and CDR2 as FQNEAQ. This CDR3 has 14 amino acids. Here the CDR3 reads CASSLRQNQGEQYF. For the CDR3, the DNA is TGTGCCAGCAGCTTAAGACAAAACCAGGGCGAGCAGTACTTC.

The gene calls are TRBV10-2 and TRBJ2-1; TRBD1 aligns across 7 bases. Losses at the gene ends were 8 bases for V and 2 bases for J; bases not matched to a gene: 3. The CDR3 consists of 13 residues. Germline CDR1 reads WSHSY; CDR2 reads SAAADI. CDR3: CASWTGPYNEQFF. As DNA, the CDR3 is TGCGCCAGCTGGACAGGCCCCTACAATGAGCAGTTCTTC.

This clonotype showed up just a few times. The chain joins TRBV7-6 to TRBJ2-3, with a possible D match to TRBD2 (6 bases). Trimming removed 4 bases from V and 6 bases from J, with 20 bases in between. CDR1 SGHVS and CDR2 FNYEAQ come from the germline V gene. The CDR3 is 16 residues long. The CDR3 DNA reads TGTGCCAGCAGCTCCCCTCGAGGCGGGGCTTCCGATACGCAGTATTTT. It translates to CASSSPRGGASDTQYF.

This clonotype is labeled as medium-sized. This chain uses TRBV6-1 with TRBJ2-3; no clear D gene. This CDR3 is built from 16 residues. Trimming left V 4 bases short and J 1 base short, with 15 bases between. Germline values: CDR1 MNHNS, CDR2 SASEGT. The chain's CDR3 is CASSAEMGLGTDTQYF. CDR3 sequence (DNA): TGTGCCAGCAGTGCAGAGATGGGCCTTGGCACAGATACGCAGTATTTT.

V is TRBV6-8 and J is TRBJ2-1; D not certain. The V end was cut by 4 bases, the J end by 2 bases, with 6 bases between. The germline V gene encodes CDR1 MNHGY and CDR2 SAAAGT. The CDR3 sequence is 13 residues long. CDR3: CASSFRAYNEQFF. The CDR3 nucleotides read TGTGCCAGCAGTTTCAGAGCCTACAATGAGCAGTTCTTC.

The chain employs TRBV7-2 and TRBJ2-5; 7 bases agree with TRBD1. TRBJ2-1 explains the end of the DNA better; the J call may be wrong. The germline V gene has CDR1 SGHTA and CDR2 FQGNSA. The CDR3 runs 15 residues. The CDR3 region is CASSGAGTVGNEQFF. Here the CDR3 DNA reads TGTGCCAGCAGCGGCGCCGGGACAGTAGGCAATGAGCAGTTCTTC.

A word on this clonotype: This is likely a read error, given that the CDR3 carries no conserved phenylalanine or tryptophan at its end. The DNA is omitted, as the CDR3 cannot be located on it reliably, and the CDR3 follows TCRdb's listing. V and J are TRBV6-1 and TRBJ2-5; the table's D call TRBD1 went unverified against the DNA. The CDR3 is 8 amino acids in total, end residues counted. Germline CDR1 reads MNHNS; CDR2 reads SASEGT. The CDR3 sequence: CASSRLGA.

The chain recombines TRBV5-6 with TRBJ2-3; 11 bases match TRBD2. TRBJ2-7 explains the end of the DNA better; the J call may be wrong. The germline V gene encodes CDR1 SGHDT and CDR2 YYEEEE. The CDR3 extends over 14 amino acids. Here the CDR3 reads CASSGLAGAYEQYF. The CDR3 coding sequence is TGTGCCAGCAGCGGACTAGCGGGCGCCTACGAGCAGTACTTC.

This chain uses TRBV7-6 with TRBJ2-5; D ambiguous. This CDR3 has 16 residues. With 1 base removed from V and 5 bases from J, the gap between germline ends came to 17 bases. CDR1 is SGHVS, CDR2 FNYEAQ, per germline. The CDR3 sequence: CASSLGEAQGSETQYF. The CDR3 bases are TGTGCCAGCAGCTTAGGGGAAGCCCAAGGTTCGGAGACCCAGTACTTC.

The chain joins TRBV7-4 to TRBJ1-1; a weak D match, TRBD1 (6 bases). Per the germline V gene, CDR1 is SGHVT and CDR2 is SQSDAQ. There are 15 residues in the CDR3. V lost 1 base and J lost 1, with 10 bases in between. CDR3 protein: CASSLGTTGNTEAFF. As DNA, the CDR3 is TGTGCCAGCAGCTTAGGAACGACAGGGAACACTGAAGCTTTCTTT. The whole variable domain, filled in from reference TRBV7-4 and TRBJ1-1, reads GAGVSQSPRYKVAKRGRDVALRCDSISGHVTLYWYRQTLGQGSEVLTYSQSDAQRDKSGRPSGRFSAERPERSVSTLKIQRTEQGDSAVYLCASSLGTTGNTEAFFGQGTRLTVV.

This clonotype was detected a few times. For the CDR3, the DNA is TGTGCCAGCAGTGTGGGGTTATTGAACACTGAAGCTTTCTTT. Translation: CASSVGLLNTEAFF. The chain joins TRBV2 to TRBJ1-1; D unclear. Trimming shortened V by 4 bases and J by 0 bases, and 9 bases separated the two germline ends. This CDR3 has 14 amino acids. Germline lookup yields CDR1 SNHLY and CDR2 FYNNEI. Variable domain in full (rest from reference TRBV2 and TRBJ1-1): EPEVTQTPSHQVTQMGQEVILRCVPISNHLYFYWYRQILGQKVEFLVSFYNNEISEKSEIFDDQFSVERPDGSNFTLKIRSTKLEDSAMYFCASSVGLLNTEAFFGQGTRLTVV.

This clonotype was detected ten times or more. A read error is possible here, since a much larger clone lies one base away. The chain uses TRBV6-1 and TRBJ2-1; 9 nucleotides match TRBD1. V shed 8 bases and J 10 bases; nucleotides not matched to a gene: 12. Germline values: CDR1 MNHNS, CDR2 SASEGT. This CDR3 contains 14 residues. The CDR3 sequence is CASANTGGFYEQFF. In nucleotides, the CDR3 is TGTGCCAGCGCAAACACAGGGGGCTTCTACGAGCAGTTCTTC.